This is a list of T cell receptor beta chains from one sample in a study of cytomegalovirus exposure and HLA in healthy donors. The table came from immunoSEQ multiplex PCR; TCRdb's copy has only in-frame clones and leaves some out. The sample has about 120,000 clones, about 9.4% seen once. The sequencing sample was made of PBMCs. These receptors were taken from a woman aged 40 to 50 in good health and CMV-seropositive. Both conserved end residues are trimmed from each CDR3. The order of the fields is J gene, V gene, CDR3 length, clone size, CDR3 protein. Rows may omit the clone size; those that give it use once, few, many or a size class.

TRBJ1-2,TRBV25-1,11,few,ATAVNRGHGYT
TRBJ1-4,TRBV9,13,-,ASSFTGTGSEKLF
TRBJ1-1,TRBV30,12,few,AWSVKDREKFAF
TRBJ2-5,TRBV5-1,16,few,ASSPLGLAGGPQETQY
TRBJ2-7,TRBV5-1,13,-,ASSVPSAASYEQY
TRBJ1-4,TRBV7-8,12,few,ASSLAGADEKLF
TRBJ1-2,TRBV18,12,few,ASSLSGVRYGYT
TRBJ2-2,TRBV4-2,14,-,ASSQGTGGNTGELF
TRBJ1-3,TRBV30,12,-,AWSVGGSGNTIY
TRBJ1-5,TRBV6-5,12,few,ASSYSGRDQPQH
TRBJ1-1,TRBV5-6,16,few,ASSSEGGQRLMNTEAF
TRBJ2-2,TRBV7-8,12,few,ASRRTGVAGELF
TRBJ1-2,TRBV10-2,11,few,ASSVRGSVGYT
TRBJ1-5,TRBV5-8,11,-,ASSRQGRQPQH
TRBJ2-1,TRBV9,11,-,ASSVDTYNEQF
TRBJ1-3,TRBV19,14,-,ASSEDTLASGNTIY
TRBJ1-1,TRBV5-6,10,-,ASNKRATRAF
TRBJ2-2,TRBV7-8,15,few,ASSLAGGQANTGELF
TRBJ2-3,TRBV13,14,-,ASSQLGQGVSDTQY
TRBJ1-3,TRBV7-8,14,few,ASSQWASSSGNTIY
TRBJ2-6,TRBV7-8,16,few,ASSGPGLSFSGANVLT
TRBJ2-5,TRBV18,14,-,ASSPPAGRFQETQY
TRBJ1-1,TRBV19,10,few,ASSLDRVYTF
TRBJ2-3,TRBV28,11,-,ASSNGQVDTQY
TRBJ2-5,TRBV14,11,few,ASSPTGPETQY
TRBJ1-1,TRBV29-1,11,few,SVELTGHTEAF
-,TRBV5-1,9,-,ASSDTYEQY
TRBJ1-4,TRBV14,15,-,ASSQDLPGGANEKLF
TRBJ1-1,TRBV7-8,11,few,ASSPRGEYGAF
TRBJ2-2,TRBV29-1,14,-,SVETPDSGRTGELF
TRBJ2-1,TRBV14,14,few,ASSHPSGGVYNEQF
TRBJ2-7,TRBV5-1,10,-,ASSFNSYEQY
TRBJ2-7,TRBV5-3,17,few,ARSLGGHIALLCPYEQY
TRBJ2-7,TRBV20-1,9,-,SAPQRWEQY
TRBJ1-3,TRBV19,10,-,ASSIQGNTIY
TRBJ1-1,TRBV10-3,16,-,AIRPHRGKPIEDTEAF
TRBJ1-1,TRBV19,11,few,ASRPANGDEAF
TRBJ1-2,TRBV4-1,13,-,ASSQGSGDVYGYT
TRBJ2-1,TRBV14,14,few,ASSPYLLAGFNEQF
TRBJ1-2,TRBV6-5,12,few,ASSFRTDNYGYT
TRBJ1-1,TRBV11-2,11,few,ASSKGVGTEAF
TRBJ1-3,TRBV10-1,12,-,ASGTGQGGNTIY
TRBJ1-1,TRBV5-1,11,-,ASRPPGGTEAF
TRBJ2-2,TRBV27,12,few,ASSLAQGTGELF
TRBJ2-7,TRBV4-1,13,few,ASSQDKSGLYEQY
TRBJ2-7,TRBV27,14,-,ASSLWGQGVSYEQY
TRBJ2-6,TRBV29-1,13,-,SVDDTYSGANVLT
TRBJ1-1,TRBV5-4,12,few,ASSLRQGDTEAF